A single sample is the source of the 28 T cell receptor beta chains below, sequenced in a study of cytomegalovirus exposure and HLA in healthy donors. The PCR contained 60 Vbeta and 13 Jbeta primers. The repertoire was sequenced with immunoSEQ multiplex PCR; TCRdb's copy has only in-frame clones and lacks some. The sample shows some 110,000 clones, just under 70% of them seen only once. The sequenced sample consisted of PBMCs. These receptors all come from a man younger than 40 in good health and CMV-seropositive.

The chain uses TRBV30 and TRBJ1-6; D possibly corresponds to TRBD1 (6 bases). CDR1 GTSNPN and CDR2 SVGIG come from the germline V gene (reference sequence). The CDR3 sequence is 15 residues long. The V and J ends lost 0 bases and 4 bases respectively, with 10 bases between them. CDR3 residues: CAWSVRGGYNSPLHF. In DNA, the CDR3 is TGTGCCTGGAGTGTACGAGGGGGATATAATTCACCCCTCCACTTT.

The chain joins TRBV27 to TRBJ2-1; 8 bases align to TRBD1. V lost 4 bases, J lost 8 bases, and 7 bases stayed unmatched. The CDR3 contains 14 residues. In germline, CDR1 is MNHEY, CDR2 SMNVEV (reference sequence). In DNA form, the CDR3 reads TGTGCCAGCAGTTCCCCGGACAGGGTCGATGAGCAGTTCTTC. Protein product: CASSSPDRVDEQFF.

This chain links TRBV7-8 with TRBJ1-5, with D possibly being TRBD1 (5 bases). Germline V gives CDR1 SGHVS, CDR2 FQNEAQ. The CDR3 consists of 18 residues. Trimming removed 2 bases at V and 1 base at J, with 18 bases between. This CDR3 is CASSLHRPTGRSNQPQHF. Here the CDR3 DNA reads TGTGCCAGCAGCTTACACCGTCCCACAGGTAGGAGCAATCAGCCCCAGCATTTT.

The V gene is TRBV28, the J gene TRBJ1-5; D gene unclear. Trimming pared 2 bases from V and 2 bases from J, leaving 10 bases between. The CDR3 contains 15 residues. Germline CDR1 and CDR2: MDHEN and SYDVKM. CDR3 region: CASSLGGYGNQPQHF. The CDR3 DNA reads TGTGCCAGCAGTTTAGGAGGGTATGGCAATCAGCCCCAGCATTTT.

The CDR3 DNA reads TGTGCCAGCAGACCGCCCTCGCGGGGAAGAAACTATGGCTACACCTTC. As protein: CASRPPSRGRNYGYTF. The J gene is TRBJ1-2, the V gene TRBV6-6; the D is unclear. The length of the CDR3 is 16 residues. CDR1 and CDR2 (germline): MNHNY, SVGAGI (reference sequence). The V gene lost 6 bases and the J gene lost 2 bases, with 19 bases spanning the gap.

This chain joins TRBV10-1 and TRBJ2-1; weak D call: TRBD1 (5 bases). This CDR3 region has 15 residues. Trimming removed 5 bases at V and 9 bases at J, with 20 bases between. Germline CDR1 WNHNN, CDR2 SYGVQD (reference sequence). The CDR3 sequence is CASSYGTGRASEQFF. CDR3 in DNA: TGCGCCAGCAGTTACGGTACAGGACGGGCCTCTGAGCAGTTCTTC.

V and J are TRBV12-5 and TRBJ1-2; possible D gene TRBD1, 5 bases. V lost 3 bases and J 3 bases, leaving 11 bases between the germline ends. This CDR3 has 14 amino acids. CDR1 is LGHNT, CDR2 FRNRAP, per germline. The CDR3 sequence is CASGFPLGDYGYTF. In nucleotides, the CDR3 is TGTGCTAGTGGTTTCCCGCTAGGGGACTATGGCTACACCTTC.

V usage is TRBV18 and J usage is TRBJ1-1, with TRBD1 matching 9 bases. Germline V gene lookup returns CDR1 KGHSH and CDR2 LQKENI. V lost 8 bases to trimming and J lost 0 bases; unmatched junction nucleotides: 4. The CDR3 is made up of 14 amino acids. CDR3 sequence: CASPGQGMNTEAFF. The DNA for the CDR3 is TGTGCCAGCCCGGGACAGGGTATGAACACTGAAGCTTTCTTT.

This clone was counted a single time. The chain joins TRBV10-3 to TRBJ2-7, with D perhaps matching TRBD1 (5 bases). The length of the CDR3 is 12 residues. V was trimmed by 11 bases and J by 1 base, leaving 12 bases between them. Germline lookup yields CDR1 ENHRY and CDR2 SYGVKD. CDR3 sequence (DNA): TGTGCCCTAACAGGACGTTCCTACGAGCAGTACGTC. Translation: CALTGRSYEQYV.

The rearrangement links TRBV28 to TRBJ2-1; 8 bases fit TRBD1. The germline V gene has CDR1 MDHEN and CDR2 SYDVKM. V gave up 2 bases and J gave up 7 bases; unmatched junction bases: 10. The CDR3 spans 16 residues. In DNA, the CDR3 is TGTGCCAGCAGTTTACTAGGACAGGGCGGGCGGAATGAGCAGTTCTTC. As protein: CASSLLGQGGRNEQFF. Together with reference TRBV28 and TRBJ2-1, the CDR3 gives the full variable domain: DVKVTQSSRYLVKRTGEKVFLECVQDMDHENMFWYRQDPGLGLRLIYFSYDVKMKEKGDIPEGYSVSREKKERFSLILESASTNQTSMYLCASSLLGQGGRNEQFFGPGTRLTVL.

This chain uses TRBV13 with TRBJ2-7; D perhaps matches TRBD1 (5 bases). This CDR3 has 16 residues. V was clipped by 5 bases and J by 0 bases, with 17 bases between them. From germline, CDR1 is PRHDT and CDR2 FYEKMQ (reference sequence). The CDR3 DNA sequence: TGTGCCAGCAGCCCCGTATCTGGGCAGGGCTCCTACGAGCAGTACGTC. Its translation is CASSPVSGQGSYEQYV.

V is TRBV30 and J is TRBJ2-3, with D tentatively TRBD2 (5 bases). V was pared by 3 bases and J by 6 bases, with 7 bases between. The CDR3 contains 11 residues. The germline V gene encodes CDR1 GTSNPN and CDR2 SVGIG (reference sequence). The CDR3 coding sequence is TGTGCCTGGAGCCCGGGGGATACGCAGTATTTT. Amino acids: CAWSPGDTQYF.

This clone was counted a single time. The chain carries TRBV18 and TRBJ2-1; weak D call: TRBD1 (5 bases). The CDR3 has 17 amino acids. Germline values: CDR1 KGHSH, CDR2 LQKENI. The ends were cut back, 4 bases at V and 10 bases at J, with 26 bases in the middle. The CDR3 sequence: CASSHRTQLEVPIEQFF. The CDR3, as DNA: TGTGCCAGCTCACACCGGACACAACTGGAAGTCCCAATAGAGCAGTTCTTC.

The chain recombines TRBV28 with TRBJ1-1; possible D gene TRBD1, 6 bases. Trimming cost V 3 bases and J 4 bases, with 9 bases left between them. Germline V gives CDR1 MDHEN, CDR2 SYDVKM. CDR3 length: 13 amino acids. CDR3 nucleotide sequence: TGTGCCAGCAGTTTTCTGGGGGCCACTGAAGCTTTCTTT. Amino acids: CASSFLGATEAFF. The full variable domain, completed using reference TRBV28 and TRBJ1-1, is DVKVTQSSRYLVKRTGEKVFLECVQDMDHENMFWYRQDPGLGLRLIYFSYDVKMKEKGDIPEGYSVSREKKERFSLILESASTNQTSMYLCASSFLGATEAFFGQGTRLTVV.

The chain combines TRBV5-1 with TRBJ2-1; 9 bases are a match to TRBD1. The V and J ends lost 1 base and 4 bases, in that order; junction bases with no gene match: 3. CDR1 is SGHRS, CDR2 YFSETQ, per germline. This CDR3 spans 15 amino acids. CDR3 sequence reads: CASSLSGTGYNEQFF. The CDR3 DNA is TGCGCCAGCAGCTTGTCCGGGACAGGGTACAATGAGCAGTTCTTC.

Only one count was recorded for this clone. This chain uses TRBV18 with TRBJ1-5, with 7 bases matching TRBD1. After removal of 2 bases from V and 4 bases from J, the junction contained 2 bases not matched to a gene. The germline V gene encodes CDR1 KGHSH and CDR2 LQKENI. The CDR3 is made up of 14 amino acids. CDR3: CASSPGQVNQPQHF. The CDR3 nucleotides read TGTGCCAGCTCACCAGGACAGGTAAATCAGCCCCAGCATTTT.

The DNA for the CDR3 is TGTGCCAGCAACCTAGGACAGGTCTACAATGAGCAGTTCTTC. It encodes CASNLGQVYNEQFF. V gene TRBV5-6 combines with J gene TRBJ2-1; 7 bases align to TRBD1. Germline lookup yields CDR1 SGHDT and CDR2 YYEEEE. V lost 6 bases and J lost 3; bases outside the gene matches: 6. CDR3 length equals 14 residues.

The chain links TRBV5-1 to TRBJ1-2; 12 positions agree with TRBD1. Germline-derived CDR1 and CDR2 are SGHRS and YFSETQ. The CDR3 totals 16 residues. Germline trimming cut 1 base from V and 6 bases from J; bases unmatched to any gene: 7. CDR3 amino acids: CASSLRPGTGGNGYTF. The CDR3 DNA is TGCGCCAGCAGCTTGCGACCCGGGACAGGGGGCAATGGCTACACCTTC.

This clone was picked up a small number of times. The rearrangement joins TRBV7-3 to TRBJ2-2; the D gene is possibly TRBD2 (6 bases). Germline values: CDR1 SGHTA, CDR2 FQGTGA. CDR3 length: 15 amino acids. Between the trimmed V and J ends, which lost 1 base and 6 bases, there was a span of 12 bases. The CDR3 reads CASSLSGNPSGELFF. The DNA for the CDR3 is TGTGCCAGCAGCTTAAGCGGGAACCCCTCCGGGGAGCTGTTTTTT.

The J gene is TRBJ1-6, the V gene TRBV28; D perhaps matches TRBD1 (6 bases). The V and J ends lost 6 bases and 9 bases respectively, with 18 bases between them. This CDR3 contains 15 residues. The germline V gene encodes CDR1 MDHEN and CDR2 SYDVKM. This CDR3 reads CASRIGGTRRSPLHF. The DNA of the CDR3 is TGTGCCAGCAGGATAGGGGGAACGCGTCGTTCACCCCTCCACTTT.

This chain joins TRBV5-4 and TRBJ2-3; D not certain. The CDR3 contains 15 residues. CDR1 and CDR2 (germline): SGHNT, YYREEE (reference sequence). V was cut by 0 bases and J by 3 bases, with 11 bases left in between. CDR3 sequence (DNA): TGTGCCAGCAGCTTGGACCAGAGGTCGACAGATACGCAGTATTTT. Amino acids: CASSLDQRSTDTQYF.

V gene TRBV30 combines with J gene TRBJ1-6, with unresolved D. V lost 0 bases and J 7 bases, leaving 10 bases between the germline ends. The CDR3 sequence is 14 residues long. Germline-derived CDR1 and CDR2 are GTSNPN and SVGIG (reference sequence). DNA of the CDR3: TGTGCCTGGAGTGTACCCGACATGAATTCACCCCTCCACTTT. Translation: CAWSVPDMNSPLHF.

The DNA of the CDR3 is TGTGCCAGTAGTATAATTTCGGCCGGGAGCAATCAGCCCCAGCATTTT. Its translation is CASSIISAGSNQPQHF. V gene TRBV19 combines with J gene TRBJ1-5; D call uncertain. Germline V CDR1 and CDR2: LNHDA, SQIVND (reference sequence). This CDR3 comprises 16 residues. V was clipped by 2 bases and J by 1 base, with 12 bases between them.

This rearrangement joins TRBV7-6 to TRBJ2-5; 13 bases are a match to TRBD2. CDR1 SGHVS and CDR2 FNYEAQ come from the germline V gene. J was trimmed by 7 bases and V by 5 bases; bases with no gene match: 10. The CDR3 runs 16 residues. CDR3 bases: TGTGCCAGCAGCCCAATGACTAGCGGGGGGTTAGGGACCCAGTACTTC. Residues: CASSPMTSGGLGTQYF.

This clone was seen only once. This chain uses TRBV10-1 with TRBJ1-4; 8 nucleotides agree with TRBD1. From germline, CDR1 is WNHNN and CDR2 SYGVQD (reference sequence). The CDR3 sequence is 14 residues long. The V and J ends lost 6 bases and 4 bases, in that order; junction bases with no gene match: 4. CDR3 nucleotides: TGCGCCAGCAGCCCGGGACAGGATAATGAAAAACTGTTTTTT. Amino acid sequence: CASSPGQDNEKLFF.

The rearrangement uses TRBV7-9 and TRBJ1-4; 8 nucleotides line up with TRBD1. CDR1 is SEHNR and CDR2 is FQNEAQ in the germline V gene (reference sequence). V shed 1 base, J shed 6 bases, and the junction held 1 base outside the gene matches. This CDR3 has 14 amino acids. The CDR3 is CASSLGTGYEKLFF. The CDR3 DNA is TGTGCCAGCAGCTTAGGGACAGGGTATGAAAAACTGTTTTTT.

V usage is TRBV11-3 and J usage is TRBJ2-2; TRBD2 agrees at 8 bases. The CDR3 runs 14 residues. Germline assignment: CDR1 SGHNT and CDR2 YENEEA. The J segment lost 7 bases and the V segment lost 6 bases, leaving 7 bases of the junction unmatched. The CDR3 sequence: CASRRLASGGELFF. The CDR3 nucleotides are TGTGCCAGCAGACGACTAGCGTCCGGCGGGGAGCTGTTTTTT.

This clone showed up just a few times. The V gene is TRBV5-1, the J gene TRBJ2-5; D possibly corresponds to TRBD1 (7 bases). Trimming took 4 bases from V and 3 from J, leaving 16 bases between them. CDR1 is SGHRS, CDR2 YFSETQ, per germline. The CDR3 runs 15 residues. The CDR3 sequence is CASSMEGQLEETQYF. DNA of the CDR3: TGCGCCAGCAGCATGGAGGGACAGCTAGAAGAGACCCAGTACTTC.